What follows is one T cell receptor (beta chain) and its context. The target antigen is unknown. For each subset, genomic DNA was distributed in equal portions over several immunoSEQ plates. Tens of thousands of T cell genomes (around 0.2 ug DNA) went into each sorted-subset replicate. TCRdb's copy holds only in-frame clones and misses some; the assay was immunoSEQ multiplex PCR. The sample has approximately 2,300,000 clones, around 90% seen once. The data are from a study of shared clonotypes between healthy human individuals. Study observations and caveats: Shared clonotypes across all four donors exceeded non-shared ones in generation probability. Rarefaction exposed incomplete sorted-subset sequencing despite large depth.

CDR1 and CDR2 (germline): SGDLS, YYNGEE. V gave up 0 bases and J gave up 4 bases, with 8 bases separating them. This CDR3 has 14 amino acids. This receptor was obtained from a man between 18 and 29 years old in good health. Some clones in this sample may be carry-over from other donors' samples. V usage is TRBV9 and J usage is TRBJ1-5, with unresolved D. What was sequenced was naive CD4+ T cells from PBMCs. Subset defined: CD45RA+ positively selected. CDR3 sequence (DNA): TGTGCCAGCAGCGTAGGTCCTGTAAATCAGCCCCAGCATTTT. Its protein is CASSVGPVNQPQHF.